This T cell receptor (beta chain) was sequenced during a study of chemoradiotherapy in HPV16-positive cancers. Study at large: Functional T-cell assays on a couple of HPV16-positive patients' cells defined candidate HPV-specific clones and common TCR motifs. Regarding the study as a whole: HPV-responsive T-cell expansion during chemoradiotherapy was linked to improved recurrence-free survival in HPV16-positive patients. HPV-specific T cells were functionally defined from only a couple of HPV16-positive patients.

Regarding this clone: Its antigen is as yet unknown.

Using immunoSEQ multiplex PCR, the repertoire was profiled, and TCRdb retains in-frame clones only, with some absent. The profile shows about 2,400 clones, around nine tenths of them singletons. Sequenced material: tumor tissue, taken from a patient who underwent chemoradiotherapy. The sequence was obtained from a human donor with HPV-associated anogenital cancer.

CDR3 sequence (DNA): TGCGCCAGCAGCCAAGATCAGGGGATGAACACTGAAGCTTTCTTT. Translating gives CASSQDQGMNTEAFF. The J gene is TRBJ1-1, the V gene TRBV4-1; tentatively, D is TRBD1 (6 bases). The CDR3 has 15 residues. V was shortened by 0 bases and J by 0 bases, with 8 bases between the two germline ends. Germline values: CDR1 MGHRA, CDR2 YSYEKL.